The clone carrying this T cell receptor beta chain was picked up a small number of times. The antigen is unknown. Using a CD8+CD4-CCR7+CD45RA+ phenotype, naive CD8 T cells were sorted. TCRdb passed the PCR reads through MiXCR, listing each CDR3 protein once. The sample lists some 40,000 distinct CDR3 sequences; around 20% were seen once. This CDR3 is built from 14 residues. The source of the sample is a study of molecular identifiers for immune sequencing clone quantification. Study-wide background: Four of five splits of RNA from approximately 20,000 or 98,000 naive CD8 cells were sequenced in replicates. Study results and caveats: Whereas clones above 20 RNA copies held under 1% of naive-cell molecules, they held over 97% of effector molecules. Jurkat TCR RNA spiked in from one cell could reportedly be detected among 1.1 million or so naive cells.

Sequenced material: naive CD8+ T cells from blood, with Jurkat cell RNA spiked in. Documented subset: FACS-sorted CD8+CD4-CCR7+CD45RA+ naive T cells. The sequence was collected from a human donor in good health. Some libraries in this study had Jurkat cell RNA spiked in. The chain employs TRBV21-1 and TRBJ2-7; the table's D call TRBD1 went unverified against the DNA. TRBV21-1 is designated a pseudogene. The CDR3 loop reads CASSPTMGDLEQYF. CDR3 DNA sequence: TGTGCCAGCAGTCCTACAATGGGGGATCTCGAGCAGTACTTC.